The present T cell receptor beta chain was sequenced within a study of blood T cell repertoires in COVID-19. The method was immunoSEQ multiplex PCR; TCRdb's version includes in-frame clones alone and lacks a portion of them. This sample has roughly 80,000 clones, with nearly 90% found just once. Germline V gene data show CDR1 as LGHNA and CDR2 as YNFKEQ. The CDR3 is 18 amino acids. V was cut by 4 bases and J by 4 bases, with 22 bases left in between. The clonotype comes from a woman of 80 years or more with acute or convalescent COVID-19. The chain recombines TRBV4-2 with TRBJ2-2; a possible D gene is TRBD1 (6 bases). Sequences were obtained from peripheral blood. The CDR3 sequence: CASSLSLVRTVGTGELFF. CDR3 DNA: TGTGCCAGCAGCCTGAGTCTCGTCAGGACAGTGGGCACCGGGGAGCTGTTTTTT.